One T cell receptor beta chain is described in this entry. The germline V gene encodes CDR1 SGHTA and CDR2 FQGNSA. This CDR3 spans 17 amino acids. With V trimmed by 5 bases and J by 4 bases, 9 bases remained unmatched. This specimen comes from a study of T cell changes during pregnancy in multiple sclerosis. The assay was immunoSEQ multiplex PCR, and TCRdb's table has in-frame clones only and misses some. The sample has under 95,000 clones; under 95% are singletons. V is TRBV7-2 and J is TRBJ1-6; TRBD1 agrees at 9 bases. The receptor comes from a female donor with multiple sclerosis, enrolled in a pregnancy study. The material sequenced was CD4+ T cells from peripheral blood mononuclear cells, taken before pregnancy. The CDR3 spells CASSVGQGNYYNSPLHF. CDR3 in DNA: TGTGCCAGCAGCGTGGGACAGGGTAACTATTATAATTCACCCCTCCACTTT.